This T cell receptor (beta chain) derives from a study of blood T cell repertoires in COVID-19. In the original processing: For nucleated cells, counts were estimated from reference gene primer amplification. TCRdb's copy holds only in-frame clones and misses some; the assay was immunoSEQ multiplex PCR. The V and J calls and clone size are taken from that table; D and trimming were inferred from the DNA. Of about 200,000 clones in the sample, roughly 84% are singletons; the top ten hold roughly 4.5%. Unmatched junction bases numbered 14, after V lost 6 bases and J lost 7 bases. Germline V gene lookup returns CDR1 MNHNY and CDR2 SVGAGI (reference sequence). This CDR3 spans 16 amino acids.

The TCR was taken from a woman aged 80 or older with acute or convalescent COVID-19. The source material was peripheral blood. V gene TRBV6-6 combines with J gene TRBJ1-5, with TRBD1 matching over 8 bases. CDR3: CASSFGQGSGRQPQHF. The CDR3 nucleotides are TGTGCCAGCAGCTTCGGACAGGGCTCGGGGAGGCAGCCCCAGCATTTT.